The 26 T cell receptor beta chains listed next were all sequenced from one sample in a study of T cell responses to AZD1222 COVID-19 vaccine. TCRdb's copy holds only in-frame clones and misses some; the assay was immunoSEQ multiplex PCR. The sample records 120,000 or so clones, about nine tenths being singletons. This specimen consisted of peripheral blood, obtained on day 0 of AZD1222 vaccination. These receptors all come from an adult in good health.

The J gene is TRBJ2-5, the V gene TRBV10-3; 14 nucleotides match TRBD2. Per germline, CDR1 ENHRY and CDR2 SYGVKD. Trimming removed 3 bases from V and 3 bases from J; junction bases left unmatched: 3. The CDR3 runs to 16 residues. CDR3 amino acids: CAISDRLAGGEETQYF. As DNA, the CDR3 is TGTGCCATCAGTGACAGACTAGCGGGAGGGGAAGAGACCCAGTACTTC.

The gene calls are TRBV7-8 and TRBJ2-3, with D tentatively TRBD2 (5 bases). Germline V gene sequence: CDR1 SGHVS, CDR2 FQNEAQ. Trimming removed 5 bases at V and 1 base at J, with 7 bases between. The CDR3 spans 13 residues. DNA of the CDR3: TGTGCCAGCAGCCGAGCGGGCACAGATACGCAGTATTTT. Translation gives CASSRAGTDTQYF.

The rearrangement joins TRBV28 to TRBJ1-2; D is ambiguous. This CDR3 has 12 amino acids. V gave up 2 bases and J gave up 5 bases, with 6 bases separating them. CDR1 and CDR2 from the germline V gene are MDHEN and SYDVKM. CDR3 coding DNA: TGTGCCAGCAGTTTACGGGCTTATGGCTACACCTTC. Translation gives CASSLRAYGYTF.

This clone was observed a single time. CDR3 loop: CASSIESAYEQYF. The CDR3 bases are TGTGCCAGTAGTATTGAGTCGGCCTACGAGCAGTACTTC. The chain uses TRBV19 and TRBJ2-7; D unresolved. Germline lookup yields CDR1 LNHDA and CDR2 SQIVND (reference sequence). The CDR3 consists of 13 residues. Between the trimmed V and J ends, which lost 3 bases and 2 bases, there was a span of 8 bases.

This sequence joins TRBV24-1 and TRBJ1-1, with D unresolved. CDR3 length: 14 residues. Germline V gene lookup returns CDR1 KGHDR and CDR2 SFDVKD. The V end lost 8 bases, the J end lost 6 bases, and 18 bases lay between the germline ends. The DNA of the CDR3 is TGTGCCACCACCTCGTCCGTAGGCGGCTCTGAAGCTTTCTTT. Translation gives CATTSSVGGSEAFF.

In its sample, this clone was seen once. The rearrangement uses TRBV5-1 and TRBJ1-1; possible D gene TRBD1, 6 bases. Germline V CDR1 and CDR2: SGHRS, YFSETQ. Trimming shortened V by 0 bases and J by 0 bases, and 9 bases separated the two germline ends. This CDR3 is 15 amino acids long. The CDR3 coding sequence is TGCGCCAGCAGCTTGGATAGGGGGATGAACACTGAAGCTTTCTTT. Its translation: CASSLDRGMNTEAFF.

V usage is TRBV10-2 and J usage is TRBJ1-5; no clear D. Deletions cut 0 bases from V and 4 bases from J, with 10 bases between. The CDR3 contains 15 residues. Germline CDR1 reads WSHSY; CDR2 reads SAAADI. The CDR3: CASSESIPLNQPQHF. The CDR3 DNA reads as TGCGCCAGCAGTGAGTCCATCCCGCTTAATCAGCCCCAGCATTTT.

V and J are TRBV19 and TRBJ1-2; 9 positions agree with TRBD1. This CDR3 is 17 amino acids long. Germline V gene lookup returns CDR1 LNHDA and CDR2 SQIVND (reference sequence). V was clipped by 7 bases and J by 4 bases; unmatched bases: 16. This CDR3 reads CASTRGPDRGIFYGYTF. For the CDR3, the DNA is TGTGCCAGTACCCGAGGGCCGGACAGGGGAATTTTCTATGGCTACACCTTC.

This clone was seen only once. In DNA form, the CDR3 reads TGTGCCAGCAGCGGATCGACAGGGGTGTACTATGGCTACACCTTC. Encoded protein: CASSGSTGVYYGYTF. The chain combines TRBV6-5 with TRBJ1-2, with 8 bases lining up with TRBD1. Per the germline V gene, CDR1 is MNHEY and CDR2 is SVGAGI. Trimming removed 6 bases from V and 3 bases from J; junction bases left unmatched: 9. The CDR3 runs to 15 residues.

The chain joins TRBV18 to TRBJ1-2; D call uncertain. The CDR3 spans 14 residues. Germline values: CDR1 KGHSH, CDR2 LQKENI. The V end lost 6 bases, the J end lost 1 base, and 12 bases lay between the germline ends. CDR3 nucleotides: TGTGCCAGCTCTAAGACCGACGGTAACTATGGCTACACCTTC. Amino acids: CASSKTDGNYGYTF.

This chain uses TRBV7-2 with TRBJ2-7; D gene uncertain. CDR3 length: 13 amino acids. CDR1 and CDR2 (germline): SGHTA, FQGNSA. The germline V and J ends were trimmed by 5 bases and 6 bases, with 14 bases remaining between them. The CDR3 protein is CASSPVGFGEQYF. The CDR3 DNA is TGTGCCAGCAGCCCGGTCGGGTTCGGCGAGCAGTACTTC. The entire variable domain, with the rest obtained from reference TRBV7-2 and TRBJ2-7, is as follows: GAGVSQSPSNKVTEKGKDVELRCDPISGHTALYWYRQSLGQGLEFLIYFQGNSAPDKSGLPSDRFSAERTGGSVSTLTIQRTQQEDSAVYLCASSPVGFGEQYFGPGTRLTVT.

The chain couples TRBV2 to TRBJ1-6; D gene unclear. CDR1 is SNHLY and CDR2 is FYNNEI in the germline V gene. Trimming left V 6 bases short and J 0 bases short, with 12 bases between. CDR3 length: 16 residues. The CDR3 nucleotides are TGTGCCAGCAGCAAGGGAGGGAGCTCCTATAATTCACCCCTCCACTTT. It encodes CASSKGGSSYNSPLHF. Combining the CDR3 with reference TRBV2 and TRBJ1-6 gives the whole variable domain EPEVTQTPSHQVTQMGQEVILRCVPISNHLYFYWYRQILGQKVEFLVSFYNNEISEKSEIFDDQFSVERPDGSNFTLKIRSTKLEDSAMYFCASSKGGSSYNSPLHFGNGTRLTVT.

This chain joins TRBV9 and TRBJ2-1; TRBD1 matches at 11 bases. The trim removed 1 base at V and 15 bases at J, leaving 6 bases unmatched. CDR3 length: 13 amino acids. Per the germline V gene, CDR1 is SGDLS and CDR2 is YYNGEE. This CDR3 is CASSVSPGTGGFF. DNA for the CDR3: TGTGCCAGCAGCGTAAGCCCTGGGACAGGGGGGTTCTTC.

The V call is TRBV6-2 or TRBV6-3, the J call TRBJ2-1; the D gene could be TRBD1 or TRBD2 (5 bases each). The CDR3 length is 14 residues. The V and J ends lost 4 bases and 8 bases respectively, with 15 bases between them. Germline V gene data show CDR1 as MNHEY and CDR2 as SVGEGT. The CDR3 region is CASSLGPRLYEQFF. As DNA, the CDR3 is TGTGCCAGCAGTTTGGGACCGCGCTTGTATGAGCAGTTCTTC.

The J gene is TRBJ2-2, the V gene TRBV7-9, with TRBD2 matching over 8 bases. V shed 5 bases, J shed 3 bases, and the junction held 5 bases outside the gene matches. CDR1 is SEHNR, CDR2 FQNEAQ, per germline (reference sequence). This CDR3 has 15 amino acids. Written as DNA, the CDR3 is TGTGCCAGCAGCCTGACGGGAGGGGACACCGGGGAGCTGTTTTTT. It specifies CASSLTGGDTGELFF.

The table lists this clone with a few counts. The J gene is TRBJ2-2, the V gene TRBV14; no firm D call. The germline V gene has CDR1 SGHDN and CDR2 FVKESK. The CDR3 runs to 15 residues. V was clipped by 2 bases and J by 4 bases, with 11 bases between them. CDR3 sequence: CASSQFGLSTGELFF. CDR3 nucleotides: TGTGCCAGCAGCCAATTCGGGTTAAGCACCGGGGAGCTGTTTTTT. Supplemented by reference TRBV14 and TRBJ2-2, the full variable domain reads EAGVTQFPSHSVIEKGQTVTLRCDPISGHDNLYWYRRVMGKEIKFLLHFVKESKQDESGMPNNRFLAERTGGTYSTLKVQPAELEDSGVYFCASSQFGLSTGELFFGEGSRLTVL.

V gene TRBV5-1 combines with J gene TRBJ2-1; TRBD2 aligns across 12 bases. V gave up 4 bases and J gave up 6 bases; unmatched junction bases: 5. The CDR3 contains 15 residues. CDR1 and CDR2 from the germline V gene are SGHRS and YFSETQ. The CDR3 DNA follows: TGCGCCAGCAGCCCGGGACTAGCGGGTGCCAATGAGCAGTTCTTC. Residues: CASSPGLAGANEQFF.

Written as DNA, the CDR3 is TGTGCCAGCAGCGTAGAGGGACAGCGGAATGAAAAACTGTTTTTT. Its protein is CASSVEGQRNEKLFF. J is TRBJ1-4 and V is TRBV9, with TRBD1 matching over 7 bases. The CDR3 length is 15 residues. Germline V CDR1 and CDR2: SGDLS, YYNGEE. Germline trimming cut 0 bases from V and 5 bases from J; bases unmatched to any gene: 4.

The chain joins TRBV4-1 to TRBJ2-7; 9 nucleotides agree with TRBD2. The germline V gene has CDR1 MGHRA and CDR2 YSYEKL. Unmatched junction bases numbered 10, after V lost 2 bases and J lost 2 bases. The CDR3 spans 17 residues. CDR3 loop: CASSQLAGIMTPYEQYF. The DNA for the CDR3 is TGCGCCAGCAGCCAACTAGCGGGGATAATGACACCCTACGAGCAGTACTTC.

This chain uses TRBV7-2 with TRBJ2-7; no definite D call. CDR3 length equals 15 residues. Germline V gene data show CDR1 as SGHTA and CDR2 as FQGNSA. Trimming removed 1 base at V and 4 bases at J, with 14 bases between. The CDR3 nucleotides are TGTGCCAGCAGCTTAGAGGTGGGGTGGGGTTACGAGCAGTACTTC. Amino acids: CASSLEVGWGYEQYF.

The chain links TRBV15 to TRBJ2-1; D is uncertain. Trimming pared 1 base from V and 0 bases from J, leaving 10 bases between. The CDR3 runs 16 residues. Germline V gene data show CDR1 as LNHNV and CDR2 as YYDKDF (reference sequence). CDR3 loop: CATSRGQASSYNEQFF. The CDR3, as DNA: TGTGCCACCAGCAGAGGGCAGGCCAGCTCCTACAATGAGCAGTTCTTC.

This rearrangement joins TRBV3-1 (or the pseudogene TRBV3-2) to TRBJ2-5; TRBD2 matches at 8 bases. CDR1 and CDR2 (germline): LGHDT, YNNKEL (reference sequence). J lost 4 bases, V lost 8 bases, and 3 bases had no gene match. This CDR3 spans 12 amino acids. Here the CDR3 reads CASGLAGETQYF. The CDR3 nucleotides are TGTGCCAGCGGGCTAGCGGGAGAGACCCAGTACTTC.

The rearrangement links TRBV27 to TRBJ2-1, with TRBD1 identical over 7 bases. From germline, CDR1 is MNHEY and CDR2 SMNVEV (reference sequence). V lost 1 base and J lost 4; bases outside the gene matches: 13. The CDR3 runs 18 residues. CDR3 sequence: CASSLFSTGPRNYNEQFF. Here the CDR3 DNA reads TGTGCCAGCAGTTTATTCTCGACAGGGCCGAGGAATTACAATGAGCAGTTCTTC.

The chain is built from TRBV9 and TRBJ2-1, with a possible D match to TRBD1 (5 bases). The CDR3 is 14 amino acids. Trimming took 3 bases from V and 10 from J, leaving 17 bases between them. Per germline, CDR1 SGDLS and CDR2 YYNGEE. The CDR3 reads CASSGLGAPGEQFF. The CDR3, as DNA: TGTGCCAGCAGCGGTCTTGGGGCCCCAGGGGAGCAGTTCTTC.

The CDR3 is CATSTSGRGNTEAFF. In DNA, the CDR3 is TGTGCCACCAGCACCTCGGGACGGGGGAACACTGAAGCTTTCTTT. The J gene is TRBJ1-1, the V gene TRBV15, with D tentatively TRBD1 (5 bases). The CDR3 loop spans 15 amino acids. Germline lookup yields CDR1 LNHNV and CDR2 YYDKDF (reference sequence). Trimming took off 4 bases at V and 1 base at J, with 13 bases between the two ends.

CDR3 in amino acids: CASSTGDNEQFF. CDR3 sequence (DNA): TGTGCCAGTAGTACAGGGGACAATGAGCAGTTCTTC. The chain has TRBV19 and TRBJ2-1, with D perhaps matching TRBD1 (6 bases). Germline lookup yields CDR1 LNHDA and CDR2 SQIVND (reference sequence). The CDR3 runs 12 residues. V shed 4 bases and J shed 5 bases, with 6 bases lying between them.